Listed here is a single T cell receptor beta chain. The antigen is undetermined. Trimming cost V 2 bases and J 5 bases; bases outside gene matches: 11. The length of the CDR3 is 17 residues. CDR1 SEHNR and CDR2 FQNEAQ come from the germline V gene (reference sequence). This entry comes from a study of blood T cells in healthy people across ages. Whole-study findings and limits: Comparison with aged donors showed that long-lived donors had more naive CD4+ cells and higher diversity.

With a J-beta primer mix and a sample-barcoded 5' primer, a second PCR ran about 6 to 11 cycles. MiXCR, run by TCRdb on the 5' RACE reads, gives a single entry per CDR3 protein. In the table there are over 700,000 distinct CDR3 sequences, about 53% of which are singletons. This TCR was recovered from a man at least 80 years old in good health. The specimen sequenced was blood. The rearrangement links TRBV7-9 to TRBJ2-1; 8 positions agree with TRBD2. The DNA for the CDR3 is TGTGCCAGCAGCTTACCCGGACTAGCCTCGGGACACAATGAGCAGTTCTTC. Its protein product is CASSLPGLASGHNEQFF.